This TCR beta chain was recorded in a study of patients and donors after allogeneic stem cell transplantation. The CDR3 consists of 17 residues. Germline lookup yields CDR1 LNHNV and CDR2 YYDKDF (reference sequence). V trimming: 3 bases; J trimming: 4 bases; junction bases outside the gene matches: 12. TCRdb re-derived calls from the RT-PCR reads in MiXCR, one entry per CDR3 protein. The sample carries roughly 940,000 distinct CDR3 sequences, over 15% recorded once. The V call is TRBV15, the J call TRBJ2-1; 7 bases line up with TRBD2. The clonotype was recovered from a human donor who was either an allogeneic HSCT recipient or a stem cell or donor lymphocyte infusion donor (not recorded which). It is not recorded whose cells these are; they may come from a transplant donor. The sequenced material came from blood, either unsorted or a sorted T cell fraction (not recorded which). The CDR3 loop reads CATSRDLLAESYNEQFF. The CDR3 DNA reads TGTGCCACCAGCAGGGACCTTCTAGCGGAGTCTTACAATGAGCAGTTCTTC. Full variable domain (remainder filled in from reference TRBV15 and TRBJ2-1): DAMVIQNPRYQVTQFGKPVTLSCSQTLNHNVMYWYQQKSSQAPKLLFHYYDKDFNNEADTPDNFQSRRPNTSFCFLDIRSPGLGDTAMYLCATSRDLLAESYNEQFFGPGTRLTVL.